This TCR beta chain was identified during a study of blood T cell repertoires in COVID-19 (dated by TCRdb to the early 2020s). About the investigation overall: The collaborator samples originated in the United States, Italy and Spain and spanned the acute and convalescent phases of COVID-19. The prospective study material was composed of cDNA or gDNA derived from T cells, B-cell-depleted T cells, or PBMCs. The dataset comprised deeply sampled blood TCRbeta repertoires from subjects exposed to, actively infected with, or recovered from COVID-19. A freely available public database, intended as a resource for researchers studying the immune response to SARS-CoV-2, is where the repertoires were released. The samples were drawn from two sources: the first 160 participants of the ongoing ImmuneRACE study, and 950 to 1,500 subjects contributed by 6 global collaborators. A de-identified subject ID, COVID-19 status, age in years and sex were almost always included in the sample metadata. Where available, HLA class I and class II types were obtained from metadata supplied by the sample provider rather than from assay-based typing.

The immunoSEQ Assay, a bias-controlled multiplex PCR, was used to amplify TCRbeta CDR3 regions from genomic DNA. The source study handled its data this way. The number of nucleated cells in each sample was estimated by amplification of reference gene primers within the assay. To quantify the absolute abundance of each unique TCRbeta CDR3 rearrangement, sequence reads were collapsed and filtered. For each sample, productive Simpson clonality was calculated as the square root of Simpson's diversity index across productive rearrangements. TCRdb mirrors the immuneACCESS table, restricted to in-frame sequences. Some clones are absent from its copies; in checked studies, under half trace to an unresolved V gene, and the reason for the others is unknown. The V and J calls and the clone size are those of that table, but D and trimming were determined from the DNA. For this sample the table gives approximately 50,000 clones, of which roughly 90% were detected only once. The ten biggest clones cover 2.2% of the sample.

Results the study describes overall, beyond this receptor: Clinical and demographic metadata were provided uncurated, with the amount varying by source and participant.

Collaborating institutions collected whole blood in K2EDTA tubes following their own protocols. For TCRbeta analysis, collaborators shipped samples as frozen whole blood, isolated PBMCs, or DNA extracted from either of those sample types. With respect to this clone: There is no known antigen for this receptor. The input lacks base qualities; no much larger clone sits a single base away.

Reading the germline V gene (reference sequence) gives CDR1 MNHEY and CDR2 SMNVEV. Trimmed from V: 5 bases; trimmed from J: 0 bases; junction bases lacking a gene match: 12. From the cysteine through the phenylalanine, the CDR3 covers 20 amino acids. The read is trimmed to its CDR3 DNA, 60 bases read in frame from base 1. This TCR was recovered from a human donor in a cohort sampled during active COVID-19. Recombination joined TRBV27 with TRBJ2-1; 14 bases in between match TRBD2. Sequencing input: peripheral blood. The CDR3 reads as follows: CASSRGTSGSYGSSYNEQFF. The bases are TGTGCCAGCAGTAGGGGGACTAGCGGGAGTTACGGTAGCTCCTACAATGAGCAGTTCTTC.